This T cell receptor (beta chain) was retrieved from a study of blood T cell repertoires in COVID-19. The overall study: Some COVID-19 samples were acute and others convalescent; all came from the United States, Italy and Spain. PBMCs, B-cell-depleted T cells, or T cells provided the cDNA or gDNA that made up the material.

In the original processing: Reference gene primer amplification gave nucleated cell count estimates. The repertoire was sequenced with immunoSEQ multiplex PCR; TCRdb's copy has only in-frame clones and lacks some. That table is the source of V, J and clone size, and D and trimming were worked out from the DNA. The data show over 120,000 clones, about 87% seen once. The germline gives CDR1 MNHNS, CDR2 SASEGT. The CDR3 loop spans 14 amino acids. Between the trimmed V and J ends, which lost 2 bases and 4 bases, there was a span of 11 bases. The sequence came from a woman aged 45-60 years with acute or convalescent COVID-19. The sequencing input was peripheral blood. This chain connects TRBV6-1 to TRBJ1-1, with unresolved D. This chain's CDR3 is CASSEWEEGTEAFF. DNA for the CDR3: TGTGCCAGCAGTGAATGGGAAGAGGGCACTGAAGCTTTCTTT.